The rows below give T cell receptor beta chains drawn from one sample of a study of regulatory T cells in long-lasting Graves disease. TCRdb re-analysed the multiplex PCR reads in MiXCR, keeping a single row per CDR3 protein. The sample lists under 500,000 distinct CDR3 sequences, about 17% occurring once. A further study also used this sample, focusing on T cells in Graves' hyperthyroidism and ophthalmopathy.

The sample in question was peripheral blood mononuclear cells (PBMCs), obtained at new diagnosis, from a patient treated with antithyroid drugs. All receptors derive from a woman under 40 with Graves disease. Each CDR3 is given with its conserved first and last residue. The D gene is left open where the match is weak. Clone size is not always given. Where it is, it says once, few, many or a class for expanded clones.

TRBJ1-1,many,TRBV11-1,TRBD1,CASSLRPGTGAQTEAFF,TGTGCCAGCAGCCTCCGTCCCGGGACAGGGGCGCAAACTGAAGCTTTCTTT
TRBJ1-5,-,TRBV4-1,-,CASSPSVDSELNQPQHF,TGCGCCAGCAGCCCTTCCGTAGACAGTGAACTCAATCAGCCCCAGCATTTT
TRBJ2-1,-,TRBV20-1,TRBD2,CSASPLAGEEQFF,TGCAGTGCTAGTCCCCTAGCGGGAGAAGAGCAGTTCTTC
TRBJ1-1,-,TRBV19,-,CASSIAWTVNTEAFF,TGTGCCAGTAGTATAGCGTGGACAGTGAACACTGAAGCTTTCTTT
TRBJ1-2,-,TRBV19,-,CASSRQHGYGYTF,TGTGCCAGTAGCCGACAACATGGCTATGGCTACACCTTC
TRBJ2-1,-,TRBV14,-,CASSQRSGYEQFF,TGTGCCAGCAGCCAACGCTCCGGTTATGAGCAGTTCTTC
TRBJ2-4,-,TRBV4-1,-,CASSQDDRLAKNIQYF,TGCGCCAGCAGCCAAGATGACAGACTAGCCAAAAACATTCAGTACTTC
TRBJ2-5,many,TRBV15,TRBD2,CATSRGLAVQETQYF,TGTGCCACCAGCAGGGGACTAGCGGTTCAAGAGACCCAGTACTTC
TRBJ2-7,-,TRBV5-1,TRBD1,CASSQGQGIYEQYF,TGCGCCAGCAGCCAGGGACAGGGGATCTACGAGCAGTACTTC
TRBJ2-5,many,TRBV20-1,TRBD2,CSASDSGRETQYF,TGCAGTGCCTCTGATAGCGGGCGAGAGACCCAGTACTTC
TRBJ1-3,few,TRBV12-3/TRBV12-4,TRBD1,CASEGTDSGNTIYF,TGTGCCAGCGAAGGGACAGACTCTGGAAACACCATATATTTT
TRBJ2-4,-,TRBV3-1,TRBD1,CASSQVSGGRVAKNIQYF,TGTGCCAGCAGCCAAGTTTCAGGGGGCCGTGTAGCCAAAAACATTCAGTACTTC
TRBJ2-7,few,TRBV7-8,-,CASSASGGGGYEQYF,TGTGCCAGCAGCGCTTCCGGAGGAGGGGGCTACGAGCAGTACTTC
TRBJ2-4,many,TRBV11-2,TRBD1,CASSRLQGNLAKNIQYF,TGTGCCAGCAGTCGACTACAGGGGAATCTAGCCAAAAACATTCAGTACTTC
TRBJ1-6,-,TRBV10-2,TRBD1,CASSLSGTDNYNSPLHF,TGCGCCAGCAGCCTCTCCGGGACAGATAACTATAATTCACCCCTCCACTTT
TRBJ2-1,many,TRBV10-1,TRBD1,CASSDPGTGAYNEQFF,TGCGCCAGCAGTGACCCCGGGACAGGGGCCTACAATGAGCAGTTCTTC
TRBJ2-1,few,TRBV9,-,CASSVKEGLSNEQFF,TGTGCCAGCAGCGTAAAGGAGGGCCTTAGCAATGAGCAGTTCTTC
TRBJ2-5,-,TRBV11-2,TRBD2,CASSPRGSGSIQETQYF,TGTGCCAGCAGCCCCCGGGGTAGCGGGAGTATCCAAGAGACCCAGTACTTC
TRBJ2-2,many,TRBV2,TRBD1,CASRDRVDTGELFF,TGTGCCAGCAGAGACAGGGTAGACACCGGGGAGCTGTTTTTT
TRBJ1-1,many,TRBV5-1,-,CASSSGVGGTGTEAFF,TGCGCCAGCAGCTCGGGTGTCGGGGGGACGGGGACTGAAGCTTTCTTT
TRBJ1-1,-,TRBV6-2/TRBV6-3,-,CASRTDTEAFF,TGTGCCAGCCGGACTGACACTGAAGCTTTCTTT
TRBJ1-1,many,TRBV5-4,-,CASSQDGRKAFF,TGTGCCAGCAGCCAGGACGGACGCAAAGCTTTCTTT
TRBJ2-7,many,TRBV4-1,TRBD1,CASSHGQGAVGYEQYF,TGCGCCAGCAGCCACGGACAGGGGGCGGTTGGGTACGAGCAGTACTTC
TRBJ2-3,many,TRBV7-2,TRBD1,CASSLGARGRSTQYF,TGTGCCAGCAGCTTAGGAGCCAGGGGGAGATCTACGCAGTATTTT
TRBJ2-3,few,TRBV12-3/TRBV12-4,TRBD1,CASAPGGSSRYF,TGTGCCAGCGCCCCAGGGGGCTCTTCGCGGTATTTT
TRBJ2-3,few,TRBV29-1,-,CSPKGGDTQYF,TGCAGCCCAAAGGGGGGAGATACGCAGTATTTT